Sequencing of this T cell receptor beta chain was carried out in a study of regulatory T cells in long-lasting Graves disease. Combining iRepertoire HTBI primers with Arm-PCR of CDR3 regions, the authors built TCR beta libraries. TCRdb re-called the multiplex PCR reads with MiXCR, one entry per CDR3 protein. The sample shows approximately 270,000 distinct CDR3 sequences, approximately 20% of them seen only once. Time point noted: newly diagnosed GD, antithyroid drugs for less than 3 months. There was RNA extracted from PBMCs, and the TCR library was made from it. In this sample, this clonotype turned up many times. CDR1 is DFQATT and CDR2 is SNEGSKA in the germline V gene (reference sequence). V gave up 5 bases and J gave up 4 bases, with 11 bases separating them. The CDR3 spans 12 residues. The data also belong to a second study, concerning T cells in Graves' hyperthyroidism and ophthalmopathy. That paper adds: Ophthalmopathy, which appeared later, was predicted by the model a median around 6.5 months before onset.

V and J are TRBV20-1 and TRBJ1-2; D is possibly TRBD1 (5 bases). Sequences were derived from peripheral blood mononuclear cells (PBMCs), sampled at new diagnosis, from a patient treated with antithyroid drugs. The clonotype comes from a woman in her 30s with Graves disease. The CDR3 reads CSAPTGGYGYTF. The DNA of the CDR3 is TGCAGTGCTCCGACTGGGGGCTATGGCTACACCTTC.